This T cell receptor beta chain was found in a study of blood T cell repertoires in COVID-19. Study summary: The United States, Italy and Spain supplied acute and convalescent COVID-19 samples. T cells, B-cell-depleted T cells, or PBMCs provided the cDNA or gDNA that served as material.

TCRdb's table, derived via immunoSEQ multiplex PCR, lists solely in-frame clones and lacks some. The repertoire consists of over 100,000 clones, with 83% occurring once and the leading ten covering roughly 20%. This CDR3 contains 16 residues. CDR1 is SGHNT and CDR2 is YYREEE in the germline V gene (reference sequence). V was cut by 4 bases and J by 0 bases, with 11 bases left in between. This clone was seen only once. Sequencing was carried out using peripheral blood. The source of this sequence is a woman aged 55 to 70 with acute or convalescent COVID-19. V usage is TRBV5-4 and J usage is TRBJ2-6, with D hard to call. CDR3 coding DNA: TGTGCCAGCAGCGCGGTGATGGCCTCTGGGGCCAACGTCCTGACTTTC. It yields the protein CASSAVMASGANVLTF.